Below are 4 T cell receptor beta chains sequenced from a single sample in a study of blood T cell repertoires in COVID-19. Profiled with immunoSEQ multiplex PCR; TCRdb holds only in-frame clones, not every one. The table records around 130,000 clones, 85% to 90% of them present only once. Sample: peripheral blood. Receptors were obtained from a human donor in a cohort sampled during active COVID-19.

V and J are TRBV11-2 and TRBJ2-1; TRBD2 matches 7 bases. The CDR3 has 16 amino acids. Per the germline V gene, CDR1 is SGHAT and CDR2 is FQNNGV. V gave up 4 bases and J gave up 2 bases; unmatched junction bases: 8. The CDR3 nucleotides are TGTGCCAGCAGCTCTACCTCCGGGACTACCTACAATGAGCAGTTCTTC. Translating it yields CASSSTSGTTYNEQFF.

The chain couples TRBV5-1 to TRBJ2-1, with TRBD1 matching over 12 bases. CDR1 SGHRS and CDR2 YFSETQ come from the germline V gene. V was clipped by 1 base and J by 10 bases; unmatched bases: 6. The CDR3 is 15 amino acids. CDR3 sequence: CASSLMGQGAGEQFF. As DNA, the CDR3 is TGCGCCAGCAGCTTGATGGGACAGGGGGCCGGGGAGCAGTTCTTC.

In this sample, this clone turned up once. The CDR3: CASSLKGGQGNTIYF. The CDR3 region has the DNA TGTGCCAGCAGCTTAAAGGGGGGGCAGGGAAACACCATATATTTT. The chain links TRBV5-4 to TRBJ1-3; D might be TRBD1 (6 bases). Trimming removed 2 bases at V and 4 bases at J, with 13 bases between. In germline, CDR1 is SGHNT, CDR2 YYREEE (reference sequence). CDR3 length: 15 amino acids.

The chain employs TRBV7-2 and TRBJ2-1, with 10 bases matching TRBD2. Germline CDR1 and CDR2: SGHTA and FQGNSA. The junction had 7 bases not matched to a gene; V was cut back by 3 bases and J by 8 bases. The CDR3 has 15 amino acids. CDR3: CASSFQLAGGDEQFF. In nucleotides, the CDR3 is TGTGCCAGCAGCTTCCAGTTAGCGGGGGGTGATGAGCAGTTCTTC.